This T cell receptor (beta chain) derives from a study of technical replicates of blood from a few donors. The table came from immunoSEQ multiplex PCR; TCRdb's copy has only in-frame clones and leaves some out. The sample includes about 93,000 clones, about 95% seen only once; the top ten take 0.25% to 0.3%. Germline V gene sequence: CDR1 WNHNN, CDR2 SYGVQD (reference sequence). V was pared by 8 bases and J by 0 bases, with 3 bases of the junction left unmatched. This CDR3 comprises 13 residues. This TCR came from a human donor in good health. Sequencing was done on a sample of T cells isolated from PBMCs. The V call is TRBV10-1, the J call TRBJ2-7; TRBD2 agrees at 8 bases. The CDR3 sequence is CASGSGSSYEQYF. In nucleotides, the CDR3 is TGCGCCAGCGGGAGCGGGAGCTCCTACGAGCAGTACTTC.